The rows below give T cell receptor beta chains drawn from one sample of a study of regulatory T cells in long-lasting Graves disease. TCRdb fed the multiplex PCR reads into MiXCR, producing one record per CDR3 protein. The data contain about 300,000 distinct CDR3 sequences, 20% to 25% of them singletons. Sequenced material: peripheral blood mononuclear cells (PBMCs), taken when the disease was refractory, from a patient treated with antithyroid drugs. The receptors here all came from a female donor with Graves disease. The CDR3 runs from the conserved cysteine through the conserved F or W. A D gene is named only where the DNA matches it firmly. Expanded clones get a size class; other rows say once, few or many, or leave the size out.

v_gene	d_gene	abundance	j_gene	CDR3nt	CDR3aa
TRBV27	.	.	TRBJ1-4	TGTGCCAGCAGTGACGGACAGCAAAATGAAAAACTGTTTTTT	CASSDGQQNEKLFF
TRBV4-1	.	.	TRBJ1-5	TGCGCCAGCAGCCAAGGGCGGTATAGCAATCAGCCCCAGCATTTT	CASSQGRYSNQPQHF
TRBV29-1	.	few	TRBJ1-6	TGCAGCGTTGGGGAGGGAAGCAATTCACCCCTCCACTTT	CSVGEGSNSPLHF
TRBV18	TRBD1	.	TRBJ1-6	TGTGCCAGCGCGACAGGGTTCTCGAATTCACCCCTCCACTTT	CASATGFSNSPLHF
TRBV28	.	many	TRBJ2-5	TGTGCCAGCAGTTTAGTACGGGGCCAAGAGACCCAGTACTTC	CASSLVRGQETQYF
TRBV6-4	TRBD1	.	TRBJ2-5	TGTGCCAGCAGTTACGACGACAGGGTGAGGACCCAGTACTTC	CASSYDDRVRTQYF
TRBV3-1	TRBD2	.	TRBJ2-7	TGTGCCAGCAGCCCGACTAGCTTAACGTACGAGCAGTACTTC	CASSPTSLTYEQYF
TRBV20-1	.	many	TRBJ1-1	TGCAGTGCTAGAGATTACAGGATGAACACTGAAGCTTTCTTT	CSARDYRMNTEAFF
TRBV4-1	.	.	TRBJ2-7	TGCGCCAGCAGCCACTCCTTCGGGGCTTACGAGCAGTACTTC	CASSHSFGAYEQYF
TRBV20-1	TRBD2	.	TRBJ2-3	TGCAGTGCCCCGACTAGCGGGAGGGGCACAGATACGCAGTATTTT	CSAPTSGRGTDTQYF
TRBV28	.	.	TRBJ1-3	TGTGCCAGCAGCCAGACAGTAACCGGAAACACCATATATTTT	CASSQTVTGNTIYF
TRBV7-6	.	.	TRBJ2-7	TGTGCCAGCAGCCCGTACGGGGGTTACGAGCAGTACTTC	CASSPYGGYEQYF
TRBV7-9	TRBD1	medium-sized	TRBJ2-2	TGTGCCAGCAGCTACCCGACTCGGGACAGGGACACCGGGGAGCTGTTTTTT	CASSYPTRDRDTGELFF
TRBV3-1	.	.	TRBJ2-2	TGTGCCAGCAGCCAAGTGATTGTCGGGGAGCTGTTTTTT	CASSQVIVGELFF
TRBV12-3/TRBV12-4	.	few	TRBJ2-3	TGTGCCAGCAGTTTAGTCAGGGGCGCAGATACGCAGTATTTT	CASSLVRGADTQYF
TRBV30	.	.	TRBJ1-3	TGTGCCTGGAGTGTGGGGGGCGGCTCTGGAAACACCATATATTTT	CAWSVGGGSGNTIYF
TRBV10-3	.	few	TRBJ2-1	TGTGCCATCAGTGGGCCAGAGGTCCCAAAGAATGAGCAGTTCTTC	CAISGPEVPKNEQFF
TRBV28	.	few	TRBJ1-1	TGTGCCAGCAGTTTTTGGGGGGGCAGGCAGGACACTGAAGCTTTCTTT	CASSFWGGRQDTEAFF
TRBV3-1	.	many	TRBJ1-1	TGTGCCAGCAGCCAAGATGATACGAACACTGAAGCTTTCTTT	CASSQDDTNTEAFF
TRBV19	.	few	TRBJ1-5	TGTGCCATTTCCTCGAGGAGCCGCAATCAGCCCCAGCATTTT	CAISSRSRNQPQHF
TRBV28	TRBD1	many	TRBJ2-5	TGTGCCAGCAGTCCCCGGACAGGGCAAGAGACCCAGTACTTC	CASSPRTGQETQYF
TRBV7-9	.	.	TRBJ2-7	TGTGCCAGCAGCTCAGACAGGATCTACGAGCAGTACTTC	CASSSDRIYEQYF
TRBV20-1	TRBD1	few	TRBJ2-7	TGCAGTGCTAAGCCCTTACAGGGGGCCTACGAGCAGTACTTC	CSAKPLQGAYEQYF
TRBV25-1	.	.	TRBJ1-6	TGTGCCAGCAGTGATCAGGAGGGGAGTTGGAATTCACCCCTCCACTTT	CASSDQEGSWNSPLHF
TRBV4-1	TRBD2	.	TRBJ2-7	TGCGCCAGCAGCCTTAGGCCCCTAGCGGGGGAAGAGCAGTACTTC	CASSLRPLAGEEQYF
TRBV28	TRBD1	many	TRBJ2-5	TGTGCCAGCAGTTTACGCAGGGGGACCCTCCAAGAGACCCAGTACTTC	CASSLRRGTLQETQYF
TRBV7-2	.	.	TRBJ2-7	TGTGCCAGCAGCTTAGGAGGGCTGGGGCCCGGGACCCTCTACGAGCAGTACTTC	CASSLGGLGPGTLYEQYF
TRBV12-3/TRBV12-4	.	few	TRBJ1-6	TGTGCCAGCGGAACAGGGAGAAGTTCACCCCTCCACTTT	CASGTGRSSPLHF
TRBV11-2	.	many	TRBJ1-6	TGTGCCAGCAGCGGGGCCACGCCGCCCCTCCACTTT	CASSGATPPLHF
TRBV9	.	.	TRBJ1-1	TGTGCCAGCAGCGTAGAACCGGGCTCGATGTTCACTGAAGCTTTCTTT	CASSVEPGSMFTEAFF
TRBV20-1	TRBD2	.	TRBJ2-7	TGCAGTGCCCGGACTAGCGGGGTTTACGAGCAGTACTTC	CSARTSGVYEQYF
TRBV28	.	.	TRBJ1-1	TGTGCCAGCGCCTCCCTGAACACTGAAGCTTTCTTT	CASASLNTEAFF
TRBV19	TRBD1	few	TRBJ1-5	TGTGCCAGTAGTCAAATCGCAGGGGGCTGGATCAATCAGCCCCAGCATTTT	CASSQIAGGWINQPQHF
TRBV7-3	TRBD1	.	TRBJ2-3	TGTGCCAGCAGCCTAGGAGGGACAGGCCACACAGATACGCAGTATTTT	CASSLGGTGHTDTQYF
TRBV7-4	.	many	TRBJ1-1	TGTGCCAGCAGCAAAGGGGCGGGGAAGTGGGACACTGAAGCTTTCTTT	CASSKGAGKWDTEAFF
TRBV3-1	.	many	TRBJ2-7	TGTGCCAGCAGCCAAGATTTGTACAAGGACTACTCCTACGAGCAGTACTTC	CASSQDLYKDYSYEQYF